This note documents a single T cell receptor beta chain sequence. Indicated time point: before preoperative PTX-NDP chemotherapy. These data come from a study of esophageal squamous cell carcinoma under preoperative chemotherapy. Study-wide context: TCR repertoires were profiled from both peripheral blood T cells and tumor-infiltrating lymphocytes.

TCRdb independently ran MiXCR on the PCR reads; one entry per CDR3 protein. The table includes about 15,000 distinct CDR3 sequences, approximately 61% detected once. The receptor comes from a human donor with esophageal squamous cell carcinoma. The donor label of this sample is uncertain. Sampling took place from a patient given preoperative chemotherapy.

This CDR3 reads CASGSGPHNEQYF. The CDR3 nucleotides are TGTGCCAGCGGATCAGGGCCACACAATGAGCAGTACTTC. The chain combines TRBV6-1 with TRBJ2-1; D may be TRBD1 (5 bases). The DNA end favors TRBJ2-7, so the J call may be wrong. The germline gives CDR1 MNHNS, CDR2 SASEGT. This CDR3 is 13 amino acids long.